The rows below give T cell receptor beta chains drawn from one sample of a study of breast tumors, draining lymph nodes, adjacent tissues. TCRdb ran MiXCR on the multiplex PCR reads and lists one entry per CDR3 protein. The table lists 83,000 or so distinct CDR3 sequences, 15% to 20% of them singletons. The sequencing sample was made of axillary lymph node tissue. The receptors originated from a female donor with breast cancer. Some clones in this sample may be carry-over from other donors' samples. Each CDR3 is given with its conserved first and last residue. Fields, in order: J gene, D gene, clone size, V gene, CDR3 protein, CDR3 DNA. D genes are given only for firm matches. Rows may omit the clone size; those that give it use once, few, many or a size class.

TRBJ2-4 | - | - | TRBV6-2/TRBV6-3 | CASSYVGTNIQYF | TGTGCCAGCAGTTACGTTGGGACAAACATTCAGTACTTC
TRBJ2-6 | - | many | TRBV27 | CASTPLTGANVLTF | TGTGCCAGCACCCCCTTGACTGGGGCCAACGTCCTGACTTTC
TRBJ2-7 | - | many | TRBV2 | CATAAVQEGEQYF | TGTGCCACAGCAGCTGTACAGGAGGGCGAGCAGTACTTC
TRBJ2-7 | - | - | TRBV28 | CASSLQQIYEQYF | TGTGCCAGCAGTTTACAACAAATCTACGAGCAGTACTTC
TRBJ2-7 | TRBD1 | many | TRBV5-8 | CASSGGGQGYEQYF | TGTGCCAGCAGCGGAGGGGGACAGGGCTACGAGCAGTACTTC
TRBJ2-7 | - | many | TRBV24-1 | CATSDPKSYEQYF | TGTGCCACCAGTGATCCTAAATCCTACGAGCAGTACTTC
TRBJ2-7 | - | many | TRBV4-1 | CASSQDSVGGEQYF | TGCGCCAGCAGCCAAGATTCAGTGGGAGGCGAGCAGTACTTC
TRBJ2-4 | - | - | TRBV6-5 | CASSYSSGALAKNIQYF | TGTGCCAGCAGTTACTCGTCAGGGGCCCTAGCCAAAAACATTCAGTACTTC
TRBJ1-5 | - | many | TRBV13 | CASSFSGATGNQPQHF | TGTGCCAGCAGCTTTTCGGGGGCAACTGGCAATCAGCCCCAGCATTTT
TRBJ1-6 | - | many | TRBV6-6 | CASSNRAGGALHF | TGTGCCAGCAGTAACAGGGCCGGCGGGGCCCTCCACTTT
TRBJ1-4 | - | - | TRBV25-1 | CASSGQLNEKLVF | TGTGCCAGCAGTGGGCAGCTAAATGAAAAACTGGTTTTT
TRBJ1-2 | TRBD1 | many | TRBV28 | CASSSTGGYGYTF | TGTGCCAGTAGCTCGACAGGGGGCTATGGCTACACCTTC
TRBJ2-7 | - | many | TRBV27 | CASSLSSRYEQYF | TGTGCCAGCAGTTTATCGTCCCGCTACGAGCAGTACTTC
TRBJ1-4 | - | many | TRBV27 | CASSAATNEKLFF | TGTGCCAGCAGTGCCGCAACTAATGAAAAACTGTTTTTT
TRBJ2-7 | TRBD2 | many | TRBV20-1 | CSPAGFSGRDYEQYF | TGCAGTCCCGCGGGGTTTAGCGGGAGGGACTACGAGCAGTACTTC
TRBJ2-2 | - | many | TRBV5-1 | CASSFGLASNTGELFF | TGCGCCAGCAGCTTTGGGCTAGCAAGTAACACCGGGGAGCTGTTTTTT
TRBJ2-1 | - | many | TRBV7-2 | CASSRQVPNEQFF | TGTGCCAGCTCTAGACAAGTTCCCAATGAGCAGTTCTTC
TRBJ2-1 | TRBD2 | - | TRBV7-2 | CASGLSGRASNEQFF | TGTGCCAGCGGTCTTAGCGGGAGGGCCTCGAATGAGCAGTTCTTC
TRBJ1-2 | TRBD1 | many | TRBV3-1 | CASSPTGDYGYTF | TGTGCCAGCAGCCCGACAGGGGATTATGGCTACACCTTC
TRBJ2-1 | - | many | TRBV19 | CASRKAGVYNEQFF | TGTGCCAGTAGGAAGGCAGGGGTATACAATGAGCAGTTCTTC
TRBJ2-5 | TRBD1 | - | TRBV14 | CASSHEGARFGETRYF | TGTGCCAGCAGCCATGAGGGGGCTCGTTTCGGAGAGACCCGGTACTTC
TRBJ2-5 | - | many | TRBV9 | CASSVGFVSETQYF | TGTGCCAGCAGCGTAGGGTTTGTTTCGGAGACCCAGTACTTC
TRBJ2-7 | - | many | TRBV6-5 | CASSYGRTSRGPYEQYF | TGTGCCAGCAGTTACGGGCGTACTAGCAGGGGCCCCTACGAGCAGTACTTC
TRBJ2-1 | - | many | TRBV6-1 | CASSESRNEQFF | TGTGCCAGCAGTGAATCTCGGAATGAGCAGTTCTTC
TRBJ2-7 | - | many | TRBV10-3 | CAIRPSGTGSYEQYF | TGTGCCATCAGGCCTAGCGGGACAGGCTCCTACGAGCAGTACTTC
TRBJ2-1 | - | many | TRBV20-1 | CSARDQTPPYNEQFF | TGCAGTGCTAGAGATCAAACCCCGCCCTACAATGAGCAGTTCTTC
TRBJ1-1 | - | once | TRBV27 | CASSMWGMNTEAFF | TGTGCCAGCTCCATGTGGGGCATGAACACTGAAGCTTTCTTT
TRBJ1-6 | - | few | TRBV28 | CASRAVNSPLHF | TGTGCCAGCCGGGCAGTCAATTCACCCCTCCACTTT
TRBJ2-4 | - | many | TRBV7-2 | CASSLEGLAKNIQYF | TGTGCCAGCAGCTTGGAAGGGCTAGCCAAAAACATTCAGTACTTC
TRBJ1-5 | TRBD1 | - | TRBV19 | CASSIPGQGNQPQHF | TGTGCCAGTAGTATACCGGGACAGGGGAATCAGCCCCAGCATTTT